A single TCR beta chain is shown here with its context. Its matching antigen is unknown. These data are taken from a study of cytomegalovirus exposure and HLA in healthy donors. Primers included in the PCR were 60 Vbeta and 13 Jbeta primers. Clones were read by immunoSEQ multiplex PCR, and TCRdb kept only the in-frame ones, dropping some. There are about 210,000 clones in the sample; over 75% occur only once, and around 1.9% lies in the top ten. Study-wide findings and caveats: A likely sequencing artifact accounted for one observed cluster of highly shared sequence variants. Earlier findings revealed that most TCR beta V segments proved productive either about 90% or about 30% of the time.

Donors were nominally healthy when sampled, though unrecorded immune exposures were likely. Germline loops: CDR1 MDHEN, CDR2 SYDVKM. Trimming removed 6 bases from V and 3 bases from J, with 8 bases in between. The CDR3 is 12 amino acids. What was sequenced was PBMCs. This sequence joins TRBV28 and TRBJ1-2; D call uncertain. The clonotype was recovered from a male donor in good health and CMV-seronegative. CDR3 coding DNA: TGTGCCAGCAGGAACAACGACTATGGCTACACCTTC. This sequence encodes CASRNNDYGYTF.